These 4 T cell receptor beta chains share one sample of origin, sequenced in a study of spatial heterogeneity in lung cancer. TCRdb reprocessed the 5' RACE reads via MiXCR and lists one record per CDR3 protein. Of roughly 39,000 distinct CDR3 sequences listed, around 5.8% were seen once; the top ten hold more than 9%. Documented time point: sample taken at primary tumor resection. Material for sequencing was whole RNA from tumor, nontumor lung or frozen PBMC, left unsorted. This specimen was PBMCs, taken at surgery. These TCRs come from a male donor with early-stage non-small cell lung cancer.

In this sample, this clonotype turned up many times. The V gene is TRBV11-2, the J gene TRBJ2-5; possibly TRBD1 for D (6 bases). The germline V gene has CDR1 SGHAT and CDR2 FQNNGV. The ends were cut back, 1 base at V and 7 bases at J, with 16 bases in the middle. This CDR3 contains 15 residues. The CDR3 DNA follows: TGTGCCAGCAGCTTAGCCCAGACAGGCGTGGGGACCCAGTACTTC. It codes for CASSLAQTGVGTQYF.

This clonotype was picked up a small number of times. The J gene is TRBJ1-2, the V gene TRBV5-1; a weak D match, TRBD1 (5 bases). There are 17 residues in the CDR3. V lost 1 base and J lost 8, with 24 bases in between. The germline CDR1 and CDR2 sequences are SGHRS and YFSETQ. CDR3: CASSLSETGGIRYGYTF. CDR3 nucleotide sequence: TGCGCCAGCAGCTTGTCGGAGACGGGGGGGATCAGATACGGCTACACCTTC.

This clonotype turned up a few times. The chain combines TRBV3-1 with TRBJ2-7; 11 positions agree with TRBD2. CDR3 length: 19 residues. Germline assignment: CDR1 LGHDT and CDR2 YNNKEL (reference sequence). V dropped 4 bases and J dropped 0; count of bases not matched to a gene: 14. Written as DNA, the CDR3 is TGTGCCAGCAGCCGAGTCCACCCCTTACTAGCGGGGGCCTCCTACGAGCAGTACTTC. Translated: CASSRVHPLLAGASYEQYF.

This clonotype was detected ten times or more. The CDR3 reads CASSQGGWLFF. As DNA, the CDR3 is TGTGCCAGCAGCCAAGGGGGCTGGTTGTTCTTC. V usage is TRBV3-1 and J usage is TRBJ2-1; D may be TRBD1 (5 bases). The V end lost 1 base, the J end lost 15 bases, and 10 bases lay between the germline ends. The CDR3 has 11 amino acids. Germline-derived CDR1 and CDR2 are LGHDT and YNNKEL (reference sequence).